Listed here are 5 T cell receptor beta chains from one sample, sequenced in a study of blood T cells in healthy people across ages. Through a sample-barcoded 5' primer and a J-beta primer mix, a second PCR was run for about 6 to 12 cycles. TCRdb re-called the 5' RACE reads with MiXCR, one entry per CDR3 protein. The data contain around 1.5 million distinct CDR3 sequences, around 55% of them singletons. What was sequenced was blood. These receptors were taken from a man aged 18 to 30 in good health.

The chain is built from TRBV4-3 and TRBJ2-1; 8 nucleotides match TRBD2. From germline, CDR1 is LGHNA and CDR2 YSLEER. This CDR3 has 14 amino acids. J lost 9 bases, V lost 2 bases, and 6 bases had no gene match. The CDR3 nucleotides read TGCGCCAGCAGCCAACGGGAGGGTTGGAGTGAGCAGTTCTTC. The encoded protein is CASSQREGWSEQFF.

This rearrangement joins TRBV20-1 to TRBJ1-5, with 7 bases aligning to TRBD1. The CDR3 loop spans 13 amino acids. CDR1 is DFQATT, CDR2 SNEGSKA, per germline (reference sequence). CDR3 region: CRHPGQPTQPQHF. As DNA, the CDR3 is TGCAGACACCCGGGACAGCCAACTCAGCCCCAGCATTTT.

This sequence joins TRBV5-4 and TRBJ2-5, with D possibly matching TRBD2 (6 bases). This CDR3 is built from 16 residues. V lost 2 bases and J lost 5, with 19 bases in between. CDR1 and CDR2 from the germline V gene are SGHNT and YYREEE (reference sequence). Here the CDR3 DNA reads TGTGCCAGCAGCTTAGGGACTCCACTCGGAGGGGAGACCCAGTACTTC. Translated: CASSLGTPLGGETQYF.

This clonotype was seen a handful of times. The chain couples TRBV20-1 to TRBJ2-7; D is perhaps TRBD2 (5 bases). Trimming took 5 bases from V and 3 from J, leaving 8 bases between them. In germline, CDR1 is DFQATT, CDR2 SNEGSKA (reference sequence). The CDR3 extends over 11 amino acids. CDR3 residues: CSAREFYEQYF. CDR3 DNA sequence: TGCAGTGCTCGGGAATTCTACGAGCAGTACTTC.

This clonotype was detected a few times. The chain uses TRBV20-1 and TRBJ2-1, with D perhaps being TRBD1 or TRBD2 (6 bases each). This CDR3 spans 14 amino acids. CDR1 is DFQATT, CDR2 SNEGSKA, per germline (reference sequence). V was clipped by 6 bases and J by 0 bases, with 12 bases between them. CDR3 nucleotide sequence: TGCAGTGCGGAAGGGGGGAGCTCCTACAATGAGCAGTTCTTC. Amino acids: CSAEGGSSYNEQFF.